This T cell receptor beta chain comes out of a study of control samples from healthy donors and cancer patients. The sample holds one count of this clone. Profiled with immunoSEQ multiplex PCR; TCRdb holds only in-frame clones, not every one. This table has some 120,000 clones, around 90% appearing once. The CDR3 has 16 amino acids. V was pared by 3 bases and J by 6 bases, with 8 bases of the junction left unmatched. CDR1 and CDR2 (germline): KGHDR, SFDVKD. Material for sequencing was blood. The V gene is TRBV24-1, the J gene TRBJ2-3; 10 nucleotides align to TRBD1. This clonotype was sampled from a man between 18 and 29 years old in good health. The CDR3 loop reads CATSDAPGTGVDTQYF. Written as DNA, the CDR3 is TGTGCCACCAGTGATGCCCCCGGGACAGGGGTGGATACGCAGTATTTT.